The TCR beta chain under discussion was sequenced for a study of Ad26.COV2.S vaccination and SARS-CoV-2 variants. Generated by immunoSEQ multiplex PCR, the TCRdb table keeps only in-frame clones and is missing some. The data contain around 400,000 clones, 75% to 95% of them singletons. Documented treatment: about 20 received Ad26.COV2.S at low or high dose, single or two shots; about 5 received placebo; per-sample allocation not given. It was on day 63 after the first vaccine or placebo injection that samples were taken. This CDR3 has 14 residues. Germline-derived CDR1 and CDR2 are SGHKS and YYEKEE (reference sequence). The trim removed 4 bases at V and 3 bases at J, leaving 5 bases unmatched.

The TCR comes from a person between 18 and 59 years old who received the Ad26.COV2.S COVID-19 vaccine or a placebo. The chain joins TRBV5-5 to TRBJ2-7; 9 bases are shared with TRBD2. The specimen was peripheral blood, collected in a trial of Ad26.COV2.S vaccine versus placebo. DNA for the CDR3: TGTGCCAGCAGCCCGGCGGGGGGGAACTACGAGCAGTACTTC. It specifies CASSPAGGNYEQYF. Looking up the rest from reference TRBV5-5 and TRBJ2-7 gives the full variable domain: DAGVTQSPTHLIKTRGQQVTLRCSPISGHKSVSWYQQVLGQGPQFIFQYYEKEERGRGNFPDRFSARQFPNYSSELNVNALLLGDSALYLCASSPAGGNYEQYFGPGTRLTVT.